A single T cell receptor (beta chain) is shown here with its context. Antigen unknown. The CDR3 has 20 amino acids. This sample is part of a study of cytomegalovirus exposure and HLA in healthy donors. Study as a whole: The Caucasian-associated ancestry cluster held around 81% of a few hundred genotyped donors.

Whole-study results and caveats: Productive status was seen about 87% or about 30% of the time for most TCR beta V segments in an earlier analysis. A later analysis found that most CMV-associated TCR beta chains appeared HLA-restricted. V- and J-gene trimming of TCR beta was linked (in a later analysis) to a missense DCLRE1C variant.

PCR used 60 Vbeta primers and 13 Jbeta primers. Generated by immunoSEQ multiplex PCR, the TCRdb table keeps only in-frame clones and is missing some. The sample table sets out about 120,000 clones. J is TRBJ2-1 and V is TRBV12-2; the DNA was not compared with TRBD2, the D call given in the table. TRBV12-2 is a listed pseudogene. The sample taken for sequencing was PBMCs. This sequence was found in a man between 18 and 35 years old in good health and CMV-seronegative. CDR3 loop: CASRVGLAGLQQFLGDEQFF. The CDR3 coding sequence is TGTGCAAGTCGCGTCGGACTAGCGGGACTGCAACAGTTTTTGGGAGATGAGCAGTTCTTC.